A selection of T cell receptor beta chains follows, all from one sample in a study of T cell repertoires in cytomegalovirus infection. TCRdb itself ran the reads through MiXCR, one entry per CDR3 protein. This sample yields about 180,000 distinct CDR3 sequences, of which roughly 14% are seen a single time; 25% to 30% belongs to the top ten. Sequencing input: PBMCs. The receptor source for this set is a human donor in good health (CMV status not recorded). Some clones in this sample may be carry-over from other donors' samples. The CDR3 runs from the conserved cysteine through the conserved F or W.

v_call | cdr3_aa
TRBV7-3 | CASSPYGTVSYNEQFF
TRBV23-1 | CASPSGGSPYEQYF
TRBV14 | CASSQWVSGSTYTF
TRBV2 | CASSLSRESGQPQHF
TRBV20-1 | CSASHLNRGHAEAFF
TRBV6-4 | CASSVSSEAYEQFF
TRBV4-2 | CASSTRGREGTDTQYF
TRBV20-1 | CSAARDTYEQYF
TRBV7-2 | CASSSSGTDPYEQYF
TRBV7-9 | CASSLASSWMAYEQYF
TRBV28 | CASRGNQPQHF
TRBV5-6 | CASSLGGDFQYF
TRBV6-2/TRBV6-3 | CASSWRDRGLGETQYF
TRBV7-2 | CASSPMVGGLYNSPLHF
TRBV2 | CASSGLDYSYNEQFF
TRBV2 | CASSVSGQGNSEQFF
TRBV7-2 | CASSLVPGLNTEAFF
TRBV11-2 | CASSRYTGANNKKLFF
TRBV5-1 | CASGTSTDTQYF
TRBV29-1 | CSTRAGQETQYF
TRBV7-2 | CASSLVGTNPYEQYF
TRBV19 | CATDSRGTNKQFF
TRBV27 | CASSLEGGRSGYTF
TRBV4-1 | CASSQALDLLDYGYTF
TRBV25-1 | CASSARTGRTPVYGYTF
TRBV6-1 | CASSDGGGVTQYF
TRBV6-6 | CASRSTGGNQPQHF
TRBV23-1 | CASSPRDCVQETQYF